This record concerns one T cell receptor (beta chain) sequence. Antigen: not known. The data belong to a study of radiotherapy plus CTLA-4 blockade in lung cancer. The overall study: Objective responses were observed in approximately 17% of patients, and disease control was achieved by about 30%. General study findings and limits: Blood saw expansion of tumor-derived TCR clones after radiotherapy plus ipilimumab. Dynamics of early blood T cell clones, together with interferon-beta, were reportedly the best predictors of response.

With 6 bases clipped from V and 5 bases from J, the junction kept 11 bases outside the gene matches. CDR1 SEHNR and CDR2 FQNEAQ come from the germline V gene (reference sequence). The CDR3 runs 16 residues. Patients with chemo-refractory metastatic non-small-cell lung cancer received focal radiation plus CTLA-4 blockade with ipilimumab. Produced via immunoSEQ multiplex PCR; TCRdb's table is partial and in-frame only. This table has about 55,000 clones, around four fifths appearing once. The chain combines TRBV7-9 with TRBJ1-1; 11 bases match TRBD1. Sequencing used peripheral blood, obtained from a patient treated with radiotherapy plus ipilimumab. This receptor was taken from a human donor with non-small cell lung cancer whose response to radiotherapy plus ipilimumab could not be evaluated. Here the CDR3 DNA reads TGTGCCAGCAGGGTCCCGGGACAGGGGGAAGGAACTGAAGCTTTCTTT. Amino acid sequence: CASRVPGQGEGTEAFF.